This entry is about one T cell receptor (beta chain). The antigen is undetermined. This specimen comes from a study of cytomegalovirus exposure and HLA in healthy donors. Study outcomes and limitations: Some V segments (TRBV6-2 and TRBV6-3 among them) were excluded as indistinguishable. Productive status was seen about 90% or about 30% of the time for most TCR beta V segments in an earlier analysis.

V lost 8 bases and J lost 7; bases outside the gene matches: 10. Germline V gene lookup returns CDR1 GTSNPN and CDR2 SVGIG (reference sequence). The length of the CDR3 is 14 residues. Vbeta (60) and Jbeta (13) primers were used in the PCR. Original analysis: Per a later analysis, the number of unique TCR beta chains was approximately 80 million, of which about 10 million were shared. Clones were read by immunoSEQ multiplex PCR, and TCRdb kept only the in-frame ones, dropping some. Clone size and V and J calls were adopted from that table, with D and trimming inferred from the DNA. There are about 89,000 clones in the sample; over 8% occur only once, and around 5% lies in the top ten.

The V gene is TRBV30, the J gene TRBJ1-6; 8 positions match TRBD1. Material: PBMCs. The clonotype comes from a man between 50 and 59 years old in good health and CMV-seropositive. The CDR3 nucleotides read TGTGCCCTTCAGGGGGCCCAAGGGAATTCACCCCTCCACTTT. Protein product: CALQGAQGNSPLHF.